This TCR beta chain appears in the sequencing data of a study of CXCR3-negative and CXCR3-positive naive CD8 T cells. Via 5' RACE with UMI labels, TRB cDNA libraries were prepared. TCRdb reprocessed the 5' RACE reads and reports one entry per CDR3 protein, with no DNA. The sample's table shows around 56,000 distinct CDR3 sequences. CD45RO-CCR7+CD27+CD95- cells counted as naive CD8+ T cells. Germline CDR1 reads SNHLY; CDR2 reads FYNNEI. This CDR3 spans 14 amino acids. The chain joins TRBV2 to TRBJ2-7; TCRdb calls TRBD1, which cannot be checked without DNA. The sequenced sample consisted of naive CXCR3- CD8+ T cells from blood. The subset here: CD45RO-CCR7+CD27+CD95- naive CD8+ T cells lacking CXCR3 (TNR3-). This sequence was found in a human donor in good health. Some clones in this sample may be carry-over from other donors' samples. CDR3: CASTWDRGFYEQYF.